Shown below are 17 T cell receptor beta chains from a single sample sequenced in a study of blood T cell repertoires in COVID-19. The table came from immunoSEQ multiplex PCR; TCRdb's copy has only in-frame clones and leaves some out. Found here are 150,000 to 200,000 clones, 86% of them singletons; the top ten hold under 25%. Sequencing input: peripheral blood. The origin of the receptors is a man between 65 and 85 years old with active or convalescent COVID-19.

The chain is built from TRBV28 and TRBJ1-5; D is unresolved. CDR1 and CDR2 from the germline V gene are MDHEN and SYDVKM. The CDR3 is 12 residues long. The V end lost 7 bases, the J end lost 3 bases, and 7 bases lay between the germline ends. The DNA for the CDR3 is TGTGCCAGCACCATTTCCAATCAGCCCCAGCATTTT. It codes for CASTISNQPQHF.

The chain has TRBV29-1 and TRBJ1-1; 7 nucleotides align to TRBD1. The CDR3 has 13 residues. The ends lost 7 bases at V and 2 bases at J; junction bases unmatched: 7. Looked up from germline, CDR1 is SQVTM and CDR2 is ANQGSEA. CDR3 bases: TGCAGCGCCGACAGGGACATCAACACTGAAGCTTTCTTT. Protein sequence: CSADRDINTEAFF. Together with reference TRBV29-1 and TRBJ1-1, the CDR3 gives the full variable domain: SAVISQKPSRDICQRGTSLTIQCQVDSQVTMMFWYRQQPGQSLTLIATANQGSEATYESGFVIDKFPISRPNLTFSTLTVSNMSPEDSSIYLCSADRDINTEAFFGQGTRLTVV.

CDR3 protein: CASSIWGQGNQPQHF. The DNA of the CDR3 is TGTGCCAGTAGTATATGGGGACAGGGTAATCAGCCCCAGCATTTT. The J gene is TRBJ1-5, the V gene TRBV19, with 9 bases matching TRBD1. V was pared by 2 bases and J by 4 bases, with 3 bases of the junction left unmatched. Germline V gene sequence: CDR1 LNHDA, CDR2 SQIVND (reference sequence). The CDR3 sequence is 15 residues long.

This chain connects TRBV7-9 to TRBJ1-4; D not certain. Germline assignment: CDR1 SEHNR and CDR2 FQNEAQ (reference sequence). The CDR3 has 13 amino acids. V dropped 4 bases and J dropped 10 bases, with 13 bases sitting between them. This chain's CDR3 is CASSYERRGKLFF. Written as DNA, the CDR3 is TGTGCCAGCAGCTATGAGCGGCGGGGAAAACTGTTTTTT.

This sequence joins TRBV19 and TRBJ1-2; no reliable D call. The CDR3 has 14 residues. V was cut by 0 bases and J by 4 bases, with 9 bases left in between. The germline CDR1 and CDR2 sequences are LNHDA and SQIVND (reference sequence). CDR3 residues: CASSIDWSGYGYTF. The CDR3 nucleotides are TGTGCCAGTAGTATAGATTGGTCGGGCTATGGCTACACCTTC.

The rearrangement joins TRBV7-8 to TRBJ2-3; D gene uncertain. Per germline, CDR1 SGHVS and CDR2 FQNEAQ. CDR3 length: 21 residues. V lost 3 bases, J lost 0 bases, and 28 bases lay in between. For the CDR3, the DNA is TGTGCCAGCAGCTTTAGCTTCGGTCCGAGGTTTGTCGACTCTAGCACAGATACGCAGTATTTT. Translation gives CASSFSFGPRFVDSSTDTQYF.

This chain links TRBV6-2 or TRBV6-3 with TRBJ1-2; 7 nucleotides agree with TRBD1. CDR1 is MNHEY and CDR2 is SVGEGT in the germline V gene. The CDR3 covers 13 residues. With V trimmed by 6 bases and J by 2 bases, 3 bases remained unmatched. The CDR3 sequence is CASSGTANYGYTF. The CDR3 DNA reads as TGTGCCAGCAGCGGGACAGCCAACTATGGCTACACCTTC.

Notes on this clone: At one of its ends the junction is not consistent with the germline gene, which may arise from a read error. The J gene is TRBJ2-1, the V gene TRBV11-3; 7 nucleotides line up with TRBD1. This CDR3 has 15 amino acids. From germline, CDR1 is SGHNT and CDR2 YENEEA. CDR3 nucleotides: TGTGACAGCAGCTCCGGGACAGACACCTACAATGAGCAGTTCTTC. Residues: CDSSSGTDTYNEQFF.

The V call is TRBV7-9, the J call TRBJ2-1, with D possibly TRBD2 on 6 matching bases. Germline CDR1 reads SEHNR; CDR2 reads FQNEAQ (reference sequence). The CDR3 spans 16 residues. Trimming took off 1 base at V and 4 bases at J, with 14 bases between the two ends. The CDR3 here is CASSLVESGTYNEQFF. The CDR3 DNA reads TGTGCCAGCAGCTTAGTCGAATCAGGGACTTACAATGAGCAGTTCTTC.

The rearrangement links TRBV6-2 or TRBV6-3 to TRBJ1-5; D possibly corresponds to TRBD1 (6 bases). The ends were cut back, 6 bases at V and 4 bases at J, with 13 bases in the middle. Germline CDR1 is MNHEY and CDR2 is SVGEGT. The CDR3 has 14 amino acids. The CDR3 reads CASSTGQKNQPQHF. CDR3 in DNA: TGTGCCAGCAGCACCGGACAGAAAAATCAGCCCCAGCATTTT.

The chain joins TRBV4-1 to TRBJ1-1, with D perhaps matching TRBD1 (6 bases). There are 16 residues in the CDR3. Germline-derived CDR1 and CDR2 are MGHRA and YSYEKL. V was clipped by 0 bases and J by 4 bases, with 15 bases between them. CDR3: CASSQERLGRGTEAFF. Written as DNA, the CDR3 is TGCGCCAGCAGCCAAGAGCGATTGGGCAGGGGCACTGAAGCTTTCTTT.

V usage is TRBV18 and J usage is TRBJ2-2; no firm D call. Germline values: CDR1 KGHSH, CDR2 LQKENI. The V and J ends lost 2 bases and 0 bases respectively, with 16 bases between them. The CDR3 totals 18 residues. For the CDR3, the DNA is TGTGCCAGCTCACCATTCTTTTCGAGACAAGCGAACACCGGGGAGCTGTTTTTT. Its protein product is CASSPFFSRQANTGELFF.

The V and J genes are TRBV5-4 and TRBJ1-1, with D possibly matching TRBD1 (6 bases). This CDR3 is 16 amino acids long. The germline CDR1 and CDR2 sequences are SGHNT and YYREEE (reference sequence). V was shortened by 0 bases and J by 2 bases, with 14 bases between the two germline ends. The CDR3 is CASSLAPTGVNTEAFF. CDR3 coding DNA: TGTGCCAGCAGCTTGGCCCCGACAGGAGTCAACACTGAAGCTTTCTTT. Combining the CDR3 with reference TRBV5-4 and TRBJ1-1 gives the whole variable domain ETGVTQSPTHLIKTRGQQVTLRCSSQSGHNTVSWYQQALGQGPQFIFQYYREEENGRGNFPPRFSGLQFPNYSSELNVNALELDDSALYLCASSLAPTGVNTEAFFGQGTRLTVV.

The chain is built from TRBV5-1 and TRBJ1-2, with TRBD1 as a possible D gene (5 bases). Germline V gene lookup returns CDR1 SGHRS and CDR2 YFSETQ. The CDR3 has 14 residues. Trimming took off 3 bases at V and 1 base at J, with 10 bases between the two ends. The CDR3 DNA follows: TGCGCCAGCAGCTCGGGGGATTTTAACTATGGCTACACCTTC. Translation: CASSSGDFNYGYTF. Using reference TRBV5-1 and TRBJ1-2 for the parts outside the CDR3, the full variable domain is KAGVTQTPRYLIKTRGQQVTLSCSPISGHRSVSWYQQTPGQGLQFLFEYFSETQRNKGNFPGRFSGRQFSNSRSEMNVSTLELGDSALYLCASSSGDFNYGYTFGSGTRLTVV.

A single count supports this clone. The CDR3 loop is CAISEPGTSGPSYEQYF. In nucleotides, the CDR3 is TGTGCCATCAGTGAGCCAGGGACTAGCGGACCCTCCTACGAGCAGTACTTC. This chain connects TRBV10-3 to TRBJ2-7, with TRBD2 matching over 11 bases. The V gene end was trimmed by 2 bases and the J gene end by 0 bases; junction bases not matched to a gene: 6. Germline V lookup: CDR1 ENHRY, CDR2 SYGVKD. The CDR3 has 17 amino acids.

The chain is built from TRBV6-5 and TRBJ2-7; 9 positions agree with TRBD1. CDR1 and CDR2 from the germline V gene are MNHEY and SVGAGI. This CDR3 is 15 amino acids long. With V trimmed by 6 bases and J by 7 bases, 13 bases remained unmatched. CDR3 loop: CASRAPGQGRREQYF. The CDR3 region has the DNA TGTGCCAGCAGAGCCCCGGGACAGGGTCGAAGGGAGCAGTACTTC.

This clone was seen once. This sequence joins TRBV9 and TRBJ2-3; 7 bases line up with TRBD1. Germline CDR1 is SGDLS and CDR2 is YYNGEE. After removal of 4 bases from V and 9 bases from J, the junction contained 14 bases not matched to a gene. The CDR3 sequence is 15 residues long. In DNA form, the CDR3 reads TGTGCCAGCAGCCCCTGGGACAGTTCAGATATGACGCAGTATTTT. Translated, it gives CASSPWDSSDMTQYF.